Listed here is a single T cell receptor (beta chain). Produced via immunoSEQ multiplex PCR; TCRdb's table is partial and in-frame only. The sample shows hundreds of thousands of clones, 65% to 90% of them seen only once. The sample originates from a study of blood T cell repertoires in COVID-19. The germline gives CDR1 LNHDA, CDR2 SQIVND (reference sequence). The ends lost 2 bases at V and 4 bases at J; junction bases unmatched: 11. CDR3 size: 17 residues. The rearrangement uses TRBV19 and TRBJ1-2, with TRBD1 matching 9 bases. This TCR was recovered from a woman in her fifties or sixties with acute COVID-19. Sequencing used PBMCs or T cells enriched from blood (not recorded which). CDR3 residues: CASSIIPGTGIIYGYTF. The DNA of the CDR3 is TGTGCCAGTAGTATAATCCCCGGGACAGGGATTATCTATGGCTACACCTTC.